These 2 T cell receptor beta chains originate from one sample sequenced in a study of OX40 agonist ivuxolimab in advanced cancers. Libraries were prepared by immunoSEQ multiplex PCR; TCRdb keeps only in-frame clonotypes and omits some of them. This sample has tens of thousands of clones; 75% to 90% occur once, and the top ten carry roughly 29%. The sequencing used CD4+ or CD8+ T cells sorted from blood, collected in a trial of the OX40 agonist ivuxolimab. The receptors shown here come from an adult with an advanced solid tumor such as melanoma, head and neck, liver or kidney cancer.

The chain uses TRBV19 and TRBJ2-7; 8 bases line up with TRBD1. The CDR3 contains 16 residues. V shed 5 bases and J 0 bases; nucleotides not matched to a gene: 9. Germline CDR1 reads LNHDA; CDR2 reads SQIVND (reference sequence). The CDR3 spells CASSATTGGSSYEQYF. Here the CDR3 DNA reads TGTGCCAGTAGTGCCACAACAGGGGGGAGCTCCTACGAGCAGTACTTC.

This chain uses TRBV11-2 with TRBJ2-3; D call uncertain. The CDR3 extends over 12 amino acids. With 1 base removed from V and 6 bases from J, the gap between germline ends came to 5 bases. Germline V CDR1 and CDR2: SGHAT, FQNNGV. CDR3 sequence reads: CASSLAEDTQYF. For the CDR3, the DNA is TGTGCCAGCAGCTTAGCAGAGGATACGCAGTATTTT.